This record covers a single T cell receptor beta chain. This sample was included in a study of blood T cell repertoires in COVID-19. CDR1 and CDR2 from the germline V gene are MNHEY and SVGAGI. This CDR3 is built from 11 residues. The ends were cut back, 6 bases at V and 11 bases at J, with 13 bases in the middle. Original analysis: Using reference gene primer amplification, nucleated cell counts were estimated. The table came from immunoSEQ multiplex PCR; TCRdb's copy has only in-frame clones and leaves some out. That table supplies the V and J calls and clone size; D and trimming were determined from the DNA. The sample consists of fewer than 500,000 clones, 75% to 90% of them appearing once.

The rearrangement joins TRBV6-5 to TRBJ1-1; D is possibly TRBD1 (6 bases). This TCR was sampled from a woman younger than 30 who had recovered from COVID-19. The sequenced sample was PBMCs or T cells enriched from blood (not recorded which). CDR3: CASSERGWAFF. CDR3 nucleotides: TGTGCCAGCAGCGAGAGGGGGTGGGCTTTCTTT.